Below, 26 T cell receptor beta chains from the same sample are listed, as sequenced in a study of identical twins (dated by TCRdb to 2015 to 2016). The receptor library was made with 5' RACE. TCRdb lists the instrument as Illumina HiSeq 2000. The raw public data were reprocessed by TCRdb itself: fastp quality trimming at Q25, MiXCR clonotype calling, in-frame beta chains only. Here each entry gathers all rows of one CDR3 protein and keeps the most common genes and DNA. In this sample the table shows around 690,000 distinct CDR3 sequences, 21% of which occur a single time. The top ten clones comprise about 4.3% of the sample. The same sample was also studied in work on T cells expressing NK-cell markers.

The sequenced sample was PBMCs. All receptors derive from a woman aged 18-29 years in good health.

J is TRBJ1-1 and V is TRBV9; D gene unclear. From germline, CDR1 is SGDLS and CDR2 YYNGEE. Trimming cost V 4 bases and J 5 bases, with 15 bases left between them. This CDR3 has 14 residues. The CDR3 DNA reads TGTGCCAGCAGCCCCCGTAGATGGGATACTGAAGCTTTCTTT. This gives the protein CASSPRRWDTEAFF.

This chain links TRBV27 with TRBJ2-5; D uncertain. Germline lookup yields CDR1 MNHEY and CDR2 SMNVEV (reference sequence). CDR3 size: 12 residues. V lost 5 bases to trimming and J lost 5 bases, with 9 bases between them. In DNA, the CDR3 is TGTGCCAGCAGTGACGTAGGGGAGACCCAGTACTTC. Translated, it gives CASSDVGETQYF.

The V gene is TRBV12-3 or TRBV12-4, the J gene TRBJ2-7, with D perhaps given as TRBD1 or TRBD2 (6 bases each). V lost 7 bases and J lost 6, with 16 bases in between. This CDR3 contains 13 residues. CDR3 loop: CASTLEGGGEQYF. The CDR3 DNA follows: TGTGCCAGCACCCTAGAGGGGGGTGGCGAGCAGTACTTC.

The rearrangement links TRBV20-1 to TRBJ2-2, with no clear D. The CDR3 runs to 12 residues. The V end lost 5 bases, the J end lost 5 bases, and 9 bases lay between the germline ends. Looked up from germline, CDR1 is DFQATT and CDR2 is SNEGSKA (reference sequence). This CDR3 reads CSALVGTGELFF. The DNA for the CDR3 is TGCAGTGCTTTGGTGGGGACCGGGGAGCTGTTTTTT.

The CDR3 protein is CASSEARRQAYEQYF. As DNA, the CDR3 is TGTGCCAGCAGTGAAGCTCGGAGACAGGCCTACGAGCAGTACTTC. The gene calls are TRBV2 and TRBJ2-7; a possible D gene is TRBD1 (6 bases). The CDR3 covers 15 residues. Trimming pared 0 bases from V and 2 bases from J, leaving 11 bases between. Per germline, CDR1 SNHLY and CDR2 FYNNEI.

This clonotype has only one observation. The rearrangement uses TRBV12-3 or TRBV12-4 and TRBJ1-1; TRBD1 agrees at 7 bases. The CDR3 loop spans 12 amino acids. With V trimmed by 5 bases and J by 11 bases, 8 bases remained unmatched. This chain's CDR3 is CASSNVTGRAFF. The CDR3 region has the DNA TGTGCCAGCAGTAACGTGACAGGGAGGGCTTTCTTT.

This clonotype was observed at least ten times. V and J are TRBV10-3 and TRBJ1-2; D is perhaps TRBD1 (5 bases). Deletions cut 8 bases from V and 5 bases from J, with 12 bases between. Germline V gene sequence: CDR1 ENHRY, CDR2 SYGVKD. The CDR3 is 12 residues long. CDR3: CAIGFGAYGYTF. CDR3 nucleotide sequence: TGTGCCATCGGTTTTGGGGCATATGGCTACACCTTC.

J is TRBJ1-4 and V is TRBV6-5; 7 bases line up with TRBD1. This CDR3 region has 13 residues. V was pared by 3 bases and J by 8 bases, with 3 bases of the junction left unmatched. Germline V gene data show CDR1 as MNHEY and CDR2 as SVGAGI. The DNA for the CDR3 is TGTGCCAGCAGTTATCTACAGGGGGAAAAACTGTTTTTT. It is translated as CASSYLQGEKLFF.

V and J are TRBV5-1 and TRBJ2-5; D uncertain. Germline V gene data show CDR1 as SGHRS and CDR2 as YFSETQ. With 4 bases removed from V and 2 bases from J, the gap between germline ends came to 12 bases. CDR3 length equals 14 residues. This CDR3 is CASSPTRRQETQYF. The CDR3 DNA follows: TGCGCCAGCAGCCCGACGAGACGTCAAGAGACCCAGTACTTC.

This clonotype has only a few counts. This chain uses TRBV6-2 or TRBV6-3 with TRBJ2-7, with D perhaps assigned TRBD1 or TRBD2 (6 bases each). The CDR3 extends over 14 amino acids. The V end lost 5 bases, the J end lost 1 base, and 12 bases lay between the germline ends. Germline V gene lookup returns CDR1 MNHEY and CDR2 SVGEGT. CDR3 protein: CASSGRGRSYEQYF. In nucleotides, the CDR3 is TGTGCCAGCAGTGGACGGGGGCGATCCTACGAGCAGTACTTC.

The rearrangement uses TRBV20-1 and TRBJ2-7; a weak D match, TRBD2 (5 bases). V dropped 1 base and J dropped 5 bases, with 15 bases sitting between them. From germline, CDR1 is DFQATT and CDR2 SNEGSKA (reference sequence). This CDR3 is built from 14 residues. The CDR3 is CSARGLAQINEQYF. CDR3 nucleotides: TGCAGTGCTAGAGGGCTAGCACAAATCAACGAGCAGTACTTC.

The chain combines TRBV5-1 with TRBJ2-2; the D gene is possibly TRBD2 (6 bases). V was pared by 4 bases and J by 4 bases, with 11 bases between. Germline CDR1 SGHRS, CDR2 YFSETQ. CDR3 length: 14 residues. Written as DNA, the CDR3 is TGCGCCAGCAGCGGGGACTTAATCACCGGGGAGCTGTTTTTT. Its protein product is CASSGDLITGELFF.

The CDR3 nucleotides are TGCAGCGTTGTCTTGCGTCTAGCGGGGGGAACTAGCACAGATACGCAGTATTTT. This codes for CSVVLRLAGGTSTDTQYF. The chain links TRBV29-1 to TRBJ2-3, with 11 bases matching TRBD2. The V segment lost 4 bases and the J segment 0 bases; nucleotides outside the gene matches: 12. This CDR3 has 18 amino acids. Germline CDR1 SQVTM, CDR2 ANQGSEA.

The chain joins TRBV6-2 or TRBV6-3 to TRBJ2-7; D could derive from TRBD1 or TRBD2 (5 bases each). The CDR3 spans 14 residues. V was shortened by 6 bases and J by 5 bases, with 17 bases between the two germline ends. Looked up from germline, CDR1 is MNHEY and CDR2 is SVGEGT. The CDR3 sequence: CASSSIGRGHEQYF. As DNA, the CDR3 is TGTGCCAGCAGCTCGATAGGACGGGGCCACGAGCAGTACTTC.

This clonotype was picked up a small number of times. V gene TRBV29-1 combines with J gene TRBJ1-1; 7 positions match TRBD1. Germline lookup yields CDR1 SQVTM and CDR2 ANQGSEA. This CDR3 is built from 14 residues. Germline trimming cut 5 bases from V and 0 bases from J; bases unmatched to any gene: 6. This CDR3 is CSVTGVGLNTEAFF. DNA of the CDR3: TGCAGCGTTACAGGGGTCGGTCTGAACACTGAAGCTTTCTTT.

V is TRBV27 and J is TRBJ2-1; 8 positions match TRBD2. Trimming took 7 bases from V and 9 from J; bases not matched to a gene: 8. Germline V lookup: CDR1 MNHEY, CDR2 SMNVEV (reference sequence). This CDR3 region has 13 residues. CDR3 bases: TGTGCCAGCAAGCGGACTAGCTCTCGTGAGCAGTTCTTC. Translated: CASKRTSSREQFF.

The V and J genes are TRBV7-9 and TRBJ2-2; possibly TRBD1 for D (6 bases). Germline-derived CDR1 and CDR2 are SEHNR and FQNEAQ (reference sequence). With 1 base removed from V and 2 bases from J, the gap between germline ends came to 14 bases. This CDR3 has 17 amino acids. The CDR3 DNA reads as TGTGCCAGCAGCTTAGAGGGCGGCAGGGGCAACACCGGGGAGCTGTTTTTT. It codes for CASSLEGGRGNTGELFF.

This clonotype has more than one count but fewer than ten. CDR3 region: CASSASRAGANVLTF. For the CDR3, the DNA is TGTGCCAGCAGCGCCTCTAGGGCTGGGGCCAACGTCCTGACTTTC. This chain links TRBV7-7 with TRBJ2-6; D call uncertain. CDR1 SSHAT and CDR2 FNYEAQ come from the germline V gene (reference sequence). This CDR3 has 15 residues. Trimming left V 5 bases short and J 2 bases short, with 10 bases between.

This clonotype was detected a few times. The chain has TRBV5-4 and TRBJ2-1, with D possibly TRBD2 on 6 matching bases. Germline V gene lookup returns CDR1 SGHNT and CDR2 YYREEE (reference sequence). The CDR3 sequence is 15 residues long. V lost 1 base and J lost 7, with 15 bases in between. The CDR3 DNA sequence: TGTGCCAGCAGCTTGACGGGAGAGGTATTGAATGAGCAGTTCTTC. Translating it yields CASSLTGEVLNEQFF.

This clonotype was detected only once. A clone one base away is much larger, so this may be a read error. The rearrangement joins TRBV12-3 or TRBV12-4 to TRBJ2-3, with TRBD2 matching 7 bases. Trimming at V came to 8 bases and at J to 3 bases, leaving 11 bases not matched to a gene. This CDR3 has 15 amino acids. The CDR3 region is CASGRRGRGTDTQYF. In DNA form, the CDR3 reads TGTGCCAGCGGTCGTCGAGGGCGGGGGACAGATACGCAGTATTTT.

The chain uses TRBV10-3 and TRBJ2-2, with D possibly TRBD1 on 7 matching bases. CDR1 and CDR2 from the germline V gene are ENHRY and SYGVKD. V was clipped by 9 bases and J by 6 bases, with 14 bases between them. CDR3 size: 13 residues. DNA of the CDR3: TGTGCCATAGCAGGGGGGCGAGCCGGGGAGCTGTTTTTT. Amino acids: CAIAGGRAGELFF.

In this sample, this clonotype turned up a few times. The CDR3 nucleotides read TGCAGTGCTAGAAGGACTAGCGGAAGCTTGGGGCAGTACTTC. Its translation: CSARRTSGSLGQYF. The chain has TRBV20-1 and TRBJ2-7; the match to TRBD2 covers 10 bases. J gave up 9 bases and V 2 bases, and 10 bases lay outside the gene matches. In germline, CDR1 is DFQATT, CDR2 SNEGSKA (reference sequence). The CDR3 has 14 amino acids.

This clonotype was observed a handful of times. The chain combines TRBV29-1 with TRBJ2-1, with a weak D call TRBD1 (5 bases). The CDR3 is 15 residues long. Germline CDR1 reads SQVTM; CDR2 reads ANQGSEA. The V end lost 4 bases, the J end lost 1 base, and 14 bases lay between the germline ends. The CDR3 DNA reads TGCAGCGTTGGAGTAGGCAGGGTATCCTACAATGAGCAGTTCTTC. It yields the protein CSVGVGRVSYNEQFF.

The chain joins TRBV7-8 to TRBJ2-7, with D hard to call. This CDR3 has 14 amino acids. Germline V gene lookup returns CDR1 SGHVS and CDR2 FQNEAQ. Trimming cost V 2 bases and J 2 bases, with 10 bases left between them. The chain's CDR3 is CASSLNQVTYEQYF. CDR3 nucleotides: TGTGCCAGCAGCTTAAATCAAGTAACCTACGAGCAGTACTTC.

The chain couples TRBV10-3 to TRBJ1-5; D gene uncertain. CDR1 and CDR2 (germline): ENHRY, SYGVKD. The CDR3 is 13 amino acids. V lost 10 bases and J lost 0, with 10 bases in between. CDR3 in amino acids: CATSTHSNQPQHF. The CDR3 DNA is TGTGCCACCTCGACTCATAGCAATCAGCCCCAGCATTTT.

V is TRBV21-1 and J is TRBJ2-7. TRBV21-1 is listed as a pseudogene. The CDR3 runs to 13 residues. In nucleotides, the CDR3 is TGTGCCAGCACCCAGGAAATCCTCTACGAGCAGTACTTC. As protein: CASTQEILYEQYF.